What follows describes a single T cell receptor (beta chain). This clonotype was recorded many times. The specificity of this receptor is unknown. No base quality information exists; no much larger clone differs at one position. Sequencing took place on an Illumina NovaSeq 6000. TCRalpha and TCRbeta cDNA libraries were constructed by 5'RACE with constant-segment primers, with sample barcodes and unique molecular identifiers being introduced. Trizol reagent was used to extract RNA from every sample. Amplification of the libraries took two PCR steps, and the second step added a second sample barcode plus Illumina TruSeq adapters. The libraries were sequenced on an Illumina NovaSeq using 2 x 150 bp paired-end reads. The published analysis was carried out like this. Demultiplexing of reads and collapsing into UMI-guided consensus sequences were performed with migec v1.2.7. Using mixcr v2.1.11, UMI consensuses were aligned to TRA and TRB V and J templates and then assembled into clonotypes. A clonotype was counted as expanded or contracted only if both edgeR and NoisET called the change significant, with noise models trained on biological replicates. For edgeR calls, a false discovery rate-adjusted p below 0.01 and a log2 fold-change threshold of 1 were applied. PCA with hierarchical clustering of max-normalized trajectories of the 1000 most abundant clonotypes was used as exploratory dynamics analysis. Each responding clone was given a CD4 or CD8 phenotype based on the CD4+ and CD8+ repertoires, which had been sequenced separately. TCRdb ran its own pipeline on the public reads, namely fastp trimming at Q25 and MiXCR clone calling, and kept in-frame beta chains. Merged by CDR3 protein, the rows form single entries marked with the most common genes and DNA. For this entry, the V and J calls and clone size follow TCRdb and not the study's own pipeline. This sample gives about 110,000 distinct CDR3 sequences in total; 12% of them show up just once. The ten top clones hold 27% of the sample.

Sequences SGHAT (CDR1) and FQNNGV (CDR2) are obtained from the germline V gene. At the junction V is shortened by 2 bases and J by 7 bases; bases outside the gene matches: 6. CDR3 length: 15 amino acids, cysteine to phenylalanine. The read is trimmed to its CDR3 DNA, 45 bases read in frame from base 1. The data were taken from a study of T-cell memory formation after mild COVID-19 (dated by TCRdb to the early 2020s). Concerning the study at large: TCR sequence clusters from the two donors were found to be largely donor specific. In two donors, T-cell clones that expanded and contracted after mild COVID-19 were tracked by sequencing TCRalpha and TCRbeta repertoires over time. Two young, previously healthy adult volunteers made up the cohort, one male and one female.

Study-level results and caveats: Contracting CD4+ clones were found mainly in CM and EM memory subsets, while CD8+ clones were enriched in EMRA. The second-wave clones that peaked on day 37 were not confirmed to be SARS-CoV-2 specific. Balanced CD4/CD8 phenotypes were observed for clones contracting from day 15 to 85, whereas a bias towards CD4+ was observed for a second wave of clones expanding from day 15 to 37. The study included only a couple of mild cases, and larger cohorts that include severe cases with pre-infection samples were judged to be necessary. The detection of some responding clones in pre-infection memory suggests that pre-existing cross-reactive memory T cells joined the SARS-CoV-2 response.

Ficoll-Paque density gradient centrifugation was used to isolate PBMCs. The sample was PBMCs or a T cell subset sorted from them (not recorded which). This sequence originates from an adult woman who had mild COVID-19 (a few samples of this study predate the infection). The sample titles of this study are shuffled in the database, so cell type and time point are left out; the donor was told from shared clones. The sequence links TRBV11-2 to TRBJ2-2; 8 central nucleotides agree with TRBD1. The CDR3 sequence is CASSLSGQGNGELFF. The DNA sequence is as follows: TGTGCCAGCAGCTTATCAGGACAGGGTAACGGGGAGCTGTTTTTT.